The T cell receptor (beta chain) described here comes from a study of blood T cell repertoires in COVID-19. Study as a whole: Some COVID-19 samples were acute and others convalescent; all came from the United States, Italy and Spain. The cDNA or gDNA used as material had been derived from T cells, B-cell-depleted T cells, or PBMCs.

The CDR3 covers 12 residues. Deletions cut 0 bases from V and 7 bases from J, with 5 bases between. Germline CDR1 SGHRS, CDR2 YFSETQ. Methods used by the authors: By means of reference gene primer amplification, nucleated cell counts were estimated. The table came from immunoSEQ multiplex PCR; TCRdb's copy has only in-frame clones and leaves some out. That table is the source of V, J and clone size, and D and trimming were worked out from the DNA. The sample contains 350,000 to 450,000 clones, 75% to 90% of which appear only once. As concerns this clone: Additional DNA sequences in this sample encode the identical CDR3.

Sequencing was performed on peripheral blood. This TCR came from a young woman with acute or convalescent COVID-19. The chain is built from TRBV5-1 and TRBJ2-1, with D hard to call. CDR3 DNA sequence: TGCGCCAGCAGCTTGGTCCGGAATGAGCAGTTCTTC. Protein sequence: CASSLVRNEQFF.